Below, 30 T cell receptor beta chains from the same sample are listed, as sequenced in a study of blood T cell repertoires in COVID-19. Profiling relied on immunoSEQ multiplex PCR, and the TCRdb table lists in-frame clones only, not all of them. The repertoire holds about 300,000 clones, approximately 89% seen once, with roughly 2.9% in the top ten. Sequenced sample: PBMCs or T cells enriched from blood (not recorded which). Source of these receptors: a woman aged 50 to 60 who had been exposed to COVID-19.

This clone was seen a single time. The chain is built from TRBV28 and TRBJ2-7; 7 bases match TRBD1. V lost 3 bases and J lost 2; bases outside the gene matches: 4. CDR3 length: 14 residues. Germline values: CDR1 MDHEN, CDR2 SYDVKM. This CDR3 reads CASSFRDRAYEQYF. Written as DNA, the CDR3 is TGTGCCAGCAGTTTCAGGGACAGAGCCTACGAGCAGTACTTC.

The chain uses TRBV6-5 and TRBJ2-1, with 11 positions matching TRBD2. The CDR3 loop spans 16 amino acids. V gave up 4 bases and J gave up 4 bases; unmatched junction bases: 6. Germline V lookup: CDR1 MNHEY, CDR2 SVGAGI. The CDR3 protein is CASSSPGTSGYNEQFF. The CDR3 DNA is TGTGCCAGCAGTTCCCCCGGGACTAGCGGATACAATGAGCAGTTCTTC.

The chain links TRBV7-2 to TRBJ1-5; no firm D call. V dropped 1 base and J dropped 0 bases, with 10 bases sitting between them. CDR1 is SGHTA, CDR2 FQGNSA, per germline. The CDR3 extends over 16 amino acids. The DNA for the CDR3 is TGTGCCAGCAGCTTAGTTGGAGTGAATAGCAATCAGCCCCAGCATTTT. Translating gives CASSLVGVNSNQPQHF.

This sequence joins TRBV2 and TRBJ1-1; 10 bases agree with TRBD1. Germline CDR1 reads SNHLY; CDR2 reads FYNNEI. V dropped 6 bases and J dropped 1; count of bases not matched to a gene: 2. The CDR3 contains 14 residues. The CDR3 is CASRRDRGNTEAFF. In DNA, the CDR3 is TGTGCCAGCAGGAGGGACAGGGGGAACACTGAAGCTTTCTTT.

CDR3 sequence reads: CASSASPGQGWETQYF. CDR3 sequence (DNA): TGCGCCAGCAGCGCCTCACCCGGACAGGGGTGGGAGACCCAGTACTTC. The chain is built from TRBV5-1 and TRBJ2-5; 9 bases agree with TRBD1. J lost 5 bases, V lost 4 bases, and 12 bases had no gene match. The CDR3 runs to 16 residues. The V gene's germline CDR1 is SGHRS and CDR2 YFSETQ.

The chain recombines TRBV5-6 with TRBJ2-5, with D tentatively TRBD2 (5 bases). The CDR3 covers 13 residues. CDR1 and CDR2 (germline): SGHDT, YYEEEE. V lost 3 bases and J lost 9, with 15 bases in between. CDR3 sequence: CASSWRGTGAQYF. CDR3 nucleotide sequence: TGTGCCAGCAGCTGGAGAGGAACCGGGGCCCAGTACTTC.

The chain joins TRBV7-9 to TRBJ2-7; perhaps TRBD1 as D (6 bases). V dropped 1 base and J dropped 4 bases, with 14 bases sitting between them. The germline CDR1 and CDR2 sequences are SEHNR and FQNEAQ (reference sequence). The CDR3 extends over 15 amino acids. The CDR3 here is CASSLGDLGAYEQYF. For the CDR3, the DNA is TGTGCCAGCAGCTTAGGGGATCTGGGGGCGTACGAGCAGTACTTC. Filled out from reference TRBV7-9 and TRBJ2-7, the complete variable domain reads DTGVSQNPRHKITKRGQNVTFRCDPISEHNRLYWYRQTLGQGPEFLTYFQNEAQLEKSRLLSDRFSAERPKGSFSTLEIQRTEQGDSAMYLCASSLGDLGAYEQYFGPGTRLTVT.

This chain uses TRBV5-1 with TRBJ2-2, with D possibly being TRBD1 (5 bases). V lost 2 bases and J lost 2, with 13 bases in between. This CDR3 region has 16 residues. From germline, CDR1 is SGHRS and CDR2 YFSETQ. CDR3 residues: CASSFLHQGNTGELFF. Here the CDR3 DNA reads TGCGCCAGCAGCTTCCTACACCAGGGAAACACCGGGGAGCTGTTTTTT.

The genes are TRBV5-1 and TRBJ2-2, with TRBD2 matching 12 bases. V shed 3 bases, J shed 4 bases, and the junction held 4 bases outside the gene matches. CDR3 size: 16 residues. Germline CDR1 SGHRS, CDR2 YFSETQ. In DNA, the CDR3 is TGCGCCAGCAGCTGGACTAGCGGGGAGGGCACCGGGGAGCTGTTTTTT. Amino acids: CASSWTSGEGTGELFF.

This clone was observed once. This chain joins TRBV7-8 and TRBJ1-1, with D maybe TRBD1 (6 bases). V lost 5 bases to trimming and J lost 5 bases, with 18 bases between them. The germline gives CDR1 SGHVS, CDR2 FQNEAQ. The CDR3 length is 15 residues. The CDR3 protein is CASSRLRGRGTEAFF. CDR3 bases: TGTGCCAGCAGCCGGCTGAGGGGGAGGGGGACTGAAGCTTTCTTT.

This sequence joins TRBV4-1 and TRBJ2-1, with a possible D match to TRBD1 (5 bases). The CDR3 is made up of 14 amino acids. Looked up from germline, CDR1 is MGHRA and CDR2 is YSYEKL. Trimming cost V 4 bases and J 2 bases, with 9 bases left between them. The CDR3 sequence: CASSPRDAYNEQFF. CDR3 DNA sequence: TGCGCCAGCAGCCCCAGGGATGCCTACAATGAGCAGTTCTTC.

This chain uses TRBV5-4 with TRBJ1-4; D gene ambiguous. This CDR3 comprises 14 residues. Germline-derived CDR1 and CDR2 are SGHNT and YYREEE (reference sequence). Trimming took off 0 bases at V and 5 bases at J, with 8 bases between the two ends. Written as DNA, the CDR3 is TGTGCCAGCAGCTTGGGGGCAGAGAATGAAAAACTGTTTTTT. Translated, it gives CASSLGAENEKLFF.

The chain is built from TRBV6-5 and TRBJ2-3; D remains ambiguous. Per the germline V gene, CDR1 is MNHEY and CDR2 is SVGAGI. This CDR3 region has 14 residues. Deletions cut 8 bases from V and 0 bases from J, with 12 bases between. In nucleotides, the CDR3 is TGTGCCAGCTCTTTAGTAACTAGCACAGATACGCAGTATTTT. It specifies CASSLVTSTDTQYF.

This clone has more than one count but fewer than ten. CDR3 DNA: TGTGCCAGCAGTTACGGACTGCACAATGAGCAGTTCTTC. Amino acid sequence: CASSYGLHNEQFF. V gene TRBV27 combines with J gene TRBJ2-1; D is perhaps TRBD2 (5 bases). CDR1 is MNHEY and CDR2 is SMNVEV in the germline V gene (reference sequence). The CDR3 is made up of 13 amino acids. The ends were cut back, 4 bases at V and 5 bases at J, with 9 bases in the middle.

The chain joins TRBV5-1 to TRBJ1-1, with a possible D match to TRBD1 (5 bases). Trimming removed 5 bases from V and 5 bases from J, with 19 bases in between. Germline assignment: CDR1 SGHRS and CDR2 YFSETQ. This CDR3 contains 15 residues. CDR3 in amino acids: CASSPETELTTEAFF. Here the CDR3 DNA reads TGCGCCAGCAGTCCGGAGACAGAGTTAACAACTGAAGCTTTCTTT.

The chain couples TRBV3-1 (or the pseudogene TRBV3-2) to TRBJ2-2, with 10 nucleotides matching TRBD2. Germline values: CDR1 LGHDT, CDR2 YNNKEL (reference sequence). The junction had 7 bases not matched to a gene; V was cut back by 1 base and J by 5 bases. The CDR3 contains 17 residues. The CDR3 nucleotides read TGTGCCAGCAGCCAAGGCAGCGGGGGGGCCGGGACCGGGGAGCTGTTTTTT. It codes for CASSQGSGGAGTGELFF.

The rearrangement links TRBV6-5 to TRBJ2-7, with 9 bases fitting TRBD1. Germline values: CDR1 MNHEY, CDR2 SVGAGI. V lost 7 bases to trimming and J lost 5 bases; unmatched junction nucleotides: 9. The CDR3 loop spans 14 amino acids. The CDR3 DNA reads TGTGCCAGCACCTACCGGACAGGGGCCGACGAGCAGTACTTC. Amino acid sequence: CASTYRTGADEQYF.

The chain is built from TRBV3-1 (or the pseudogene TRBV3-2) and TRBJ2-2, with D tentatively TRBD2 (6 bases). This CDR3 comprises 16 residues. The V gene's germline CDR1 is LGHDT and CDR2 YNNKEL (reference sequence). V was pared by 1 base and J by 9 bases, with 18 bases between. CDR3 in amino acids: CASSQGRGVVNRELFF. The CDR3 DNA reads TGTGCCAGCAGCCAAGGGCGGGGTGTGGTTAACAGGGAGCTGTTTTTT.

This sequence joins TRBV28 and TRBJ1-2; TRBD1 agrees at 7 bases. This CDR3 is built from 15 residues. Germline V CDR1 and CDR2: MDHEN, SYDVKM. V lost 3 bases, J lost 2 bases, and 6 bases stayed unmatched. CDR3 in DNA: TGTGCCAGCAGTTTTCTTACAGGGGTAAACTATGGCTACACCTTC. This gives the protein CASSFLTGVNYGYTF.

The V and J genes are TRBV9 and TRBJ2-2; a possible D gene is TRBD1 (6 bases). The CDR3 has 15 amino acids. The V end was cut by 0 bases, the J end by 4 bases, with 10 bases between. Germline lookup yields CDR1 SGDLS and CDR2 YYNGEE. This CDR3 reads CASSVGGLSTGELFF. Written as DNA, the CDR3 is TGTGCCAGCAGCGTAGGGGGGCTTAGCACCGGGGAGCTGTTTTTT.

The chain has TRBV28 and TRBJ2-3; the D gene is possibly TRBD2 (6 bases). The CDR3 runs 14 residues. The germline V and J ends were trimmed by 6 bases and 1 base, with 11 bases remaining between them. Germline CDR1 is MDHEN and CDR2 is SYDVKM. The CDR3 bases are TGTGCCAGCAGCTATGGGACTGGCACAGATACGCAGTATTTT. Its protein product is CASSYGTGTDTQYF.

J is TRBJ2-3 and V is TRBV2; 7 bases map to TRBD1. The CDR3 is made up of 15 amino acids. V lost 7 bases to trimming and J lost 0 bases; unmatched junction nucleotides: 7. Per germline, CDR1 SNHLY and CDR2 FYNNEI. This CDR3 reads CASTPGTASTDTQYF. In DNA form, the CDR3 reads TGTGCCAGCACCCCGGGGACAGCTAGCACAGATACGCAGTATTTT.

The CDR3 coding sequence is TGTGCCAGTAGAAAGCTGACTGGCGAGCAGTTCTTC. It encodes CASRKLTGEQFF. The V gene is TRBV19, the J gene TRBJ2-1; D is undetermined. CDR3 length: 12 amino acids. V gave up 6 bases and J gave up 10 bases, with 13 bases separating them. Germline V gives CDR1 LNHDA, CDR2 SQIVND (reference sequence).

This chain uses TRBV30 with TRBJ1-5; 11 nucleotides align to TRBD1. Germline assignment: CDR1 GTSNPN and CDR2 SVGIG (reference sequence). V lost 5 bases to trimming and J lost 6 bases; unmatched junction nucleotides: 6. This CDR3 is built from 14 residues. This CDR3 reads CAWDSGTGGQPQHF. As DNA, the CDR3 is TGTGCCTGGGACTCCGGGACAGGGGGTCAGCCCCAGCATTTT.

The CDR3 here is CASSLVVRGPNQPQHF. DNA for the CDR3: TGTGCCAGCAGTTTAGTGGTCAGGGGCCCAAATCAGCCCCAGCATTTT. The chain joins TRBV28 to TRBJ1-5; TRBD1 is a possible D gene (6 bases). Trimming pared 2 bases from V and 4 bases from J, leaving 15 bases between. This CDR3 comprises 16 residues. CDR1 and CDR2 (germline): MDHEN, SYDVKM.

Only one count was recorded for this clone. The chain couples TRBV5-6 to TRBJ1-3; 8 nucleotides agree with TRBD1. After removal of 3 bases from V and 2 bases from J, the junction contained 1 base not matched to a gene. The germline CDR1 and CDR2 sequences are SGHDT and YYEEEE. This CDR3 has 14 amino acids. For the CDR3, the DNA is TGTGCCAGCAGCTGGACAGGGACTGGAAACACCATATATTTT. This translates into CASSWTGTGNTIYF.

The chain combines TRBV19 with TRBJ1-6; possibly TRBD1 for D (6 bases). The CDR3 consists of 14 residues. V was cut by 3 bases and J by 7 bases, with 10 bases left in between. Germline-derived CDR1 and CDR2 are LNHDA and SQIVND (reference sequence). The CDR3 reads CASSMGQGNSPLHF. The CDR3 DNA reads TGTGCCAGTAGTATGGGGCAGGGGAATTCACCCCTCCACTTT. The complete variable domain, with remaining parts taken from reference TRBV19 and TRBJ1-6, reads DGGITQSPKYLFRKEGQNVTLSCEQNLNHDAMYWYRQDPGQGLRLIYYSQIVNDFQKGDIAEGYSVSREKKESFPLTVTSAQKNPTAFYLCASSMGQGNSPLHFGNGTRLTVT.

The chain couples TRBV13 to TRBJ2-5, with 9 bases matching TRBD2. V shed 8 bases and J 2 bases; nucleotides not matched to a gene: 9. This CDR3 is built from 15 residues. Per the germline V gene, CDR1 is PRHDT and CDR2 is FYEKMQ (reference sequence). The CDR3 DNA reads TGTGCCAGCTCCGAGCTAGCGGGGATTCAAGAGACCCAGTACTTC. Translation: CASSELAGIQETQYF.

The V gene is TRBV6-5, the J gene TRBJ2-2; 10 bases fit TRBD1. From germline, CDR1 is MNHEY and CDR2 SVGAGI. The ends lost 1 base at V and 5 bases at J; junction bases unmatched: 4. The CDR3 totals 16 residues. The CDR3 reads CASSYYRTGGTGELFF. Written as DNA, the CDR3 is TGTGCCAGCAGTTACTATAGGACAGGGGGGACCGGGGAGCTGTTTTTT.

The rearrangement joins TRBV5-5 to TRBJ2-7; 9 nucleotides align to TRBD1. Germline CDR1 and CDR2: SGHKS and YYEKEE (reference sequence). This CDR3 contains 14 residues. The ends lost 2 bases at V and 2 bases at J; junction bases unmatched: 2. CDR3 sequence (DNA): TGTGCCAGCAGCTTCCGGGACAGGGCCTACGAGCAGTACTTC. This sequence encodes CASSFRDRAYEQYF. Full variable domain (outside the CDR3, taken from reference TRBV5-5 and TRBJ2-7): DAGVTQSPTHLIKTRGQQVTLRCSPISGHKSVSWYQQVLGQGPQFIFQYYEKEERGRGNFPDRFSARQFPNYSSELNVNALLLGDSALYLCASSFRDRAYEQYFGPGTRLTVT.